The 19 T cell receptor beta chains in this list originate from one sample, sequenced in a study of identical twins. MiXCR was run by TCRdb on the 5' RACE reads, yielding one entry per CDR3 protein. The sample shows roughly 260,000 distinct CDR3 sequences, approximately 7.8% of them seen only once. These data were likewise used in another study, on yellow fever vaccine responses in identical twins.

Source material: CD8+ T cells sorted from blood. These receptors came from a woman between 18 and 29 years old in good health.

The chain links TRBV3-1 to TRBJ2-5, with 7 bases matching TRBD1. The germline CDR1 and CDR2 sequences are LGHDT and YNNKEL (reference sequence). Trimming at V came to 8 bases and at J to 4 bases, leaving 16 bases not matched to a gene. The CDR3 consists of 16 residues. The CDR3 DNA sequence: TGTGCCAGCTCCACCCCGACCTGGGACAGCGGAGAGACCCAGTACTTC. This codes for CASSTPTWDSGETQYF.

This clonotype was detected only a few times. The chain recombines TRBV28 with TRBJ1-1, with TRBD1 identical over 7 bases. The CDR3 contains 12 residues. Germline-derived CDR1 and CDR2 are MDHEN and SYDVKM. In DNA, the CDR3 is TGTATCACGGGACAGCGCCCCCCTGAAGCTTTCTTT. Its translation is CITGQRPPEAFF. The whole variable domain, filled in from reference TRBV28 and TRBJ1-1, reads DVKVTQSSRYLVKRTGEKVFLECVQDMDHENMFWYRQDPGLGLRLIYFSYDVKMKEKGDIPEGYSVSREKKERFSLILESASTNQTSMYLCITGQRPPEAFFGQGTRLTVV.

The J gene is TRBJ2-2, the V gene TRBV7-6; TRBD1 matches at 12 bases. J was trimmed by 6 bases and V by 5 bases; bases with no gene match: 4. Germline CDR1 and CDR2: SGHVS and FNYEAQ. This CDR3 region has 15 residues. Here the CDR3 DNA reads TGTGCCAGCAGCCTGGGACAGGGGGCCGCCGGGGAGCTGTTTTTT. This gives the protein CASSLGQGAAGELFF.

This clonotype was seen at least ten times. The chain uses TRBV18 and TRBJ2-3; 7 positions match TRBD1. After removal of 4 bases from V and 2 bases from J, the junction contained 3 bases not matched to a gene. This CDR3 has 14 amino acids. CDR1 is KGHSH, CDR2 LQKENI, per germline. The CDR3 spells CASSHTGATDTQYF. The DNA for the CDR3 is TGTGCCAGCTCACATACAGGGGCCACAGATACGCAGTATTTT.

The sample holds many counts of this clonotype. The chain combines TRBV24-1 with TRBJ2-1; 12 bases match TRBD2. Germline V gene sequence: CDR1 KGHDR, CDR2 SFDVKD. After removal of 3 bases from V and 8 bases from J, the junction contained 10 bases not matched to a gene. This CDR3 spans 17 amino acids. The CDR3 DNA follows: TGTGCCACCAGTGATGTTGCCGGGACTAGCGGGCGGGATGAGCAGTTCTTC. Its protein product is CATSDVAGTSGRDEQFF.

Many counts were recorded for this clonotype. This chain joins TRBV15 and TRBJ1-1; D might be TRBD1 (5 bases). Trimming pared 0 bases from V and 7 bases from J, leaving 6 bases between. CDR3 length equals 12 residues. Germline lookup yields CDR1 LNHNV and CDR2 YYDKDF (reference sequence). In nucleotides, the CDR3 is TGTGCCACCAGCAGAGAAGGGGATGAAGCTTTCTTT. Protein sequence: CATSREGDEAFF. Full variable domain (missing parts from reference TRBV15 and TRBJ1-1): DAMVIQNPRYQVTQFGKPVTLSCSQTLNHNVMYWYQQKSSQAPKLLFHYYDKDFNNEADTPDNFQSRRPNTSFCFLDIRSPGLGDTAMYLCATSREGDEAFFGQGTRLTVV.

This clonotype was picked up many times. Germline is not matched at one junction end, which may reflect a read error. This chain links TRBV25-1 with TRBJ1-5; D is perhaps TRBD1 (5 bases). Per the germline V gene, CDR1 is MGHDK and CDR2 is SYGVNS. The CDR3 runs to 14 residues. CDR3 nucleotide sequence: TGTGCCAGCAGTGAATATGGGACCAATCAGCCCCGGCATTTT. Its protein is CASSEYGTNQPRHF.

This clonotype was observed at least ten times. The chain recombines TRBV6-1 with TRBJ1-1; the D gene is possibly TRBD1 (6 bases). The CDR3 is 17 residues long. With 11 bases removed from V and 0 bases from J, the gap between germline ends came to 25 bases. Germline-derived CDR1 and CDR2 are MNHNS and SASEGT. The CDR3 loop is CAPGGWGPYFMNTEAFF. Written as DNA, the CDR3 is TGTGCCCCCGGTGGGTGGGGGCCTTACTTCATGAACACTGAAGCTTTCTTT.

CDR3 in DNA: TGCAGCGTTGAAGATCATGACGGATCAGGCACCGGGGAGCTGTTTTTT. The encoded protein is CSVEDHDGSGTGELFF. The chain links TRBV29-1 to TRBJ2-2; D not resolved. CDR3 length equals 16 residues. With 0 bases removed from V and 4 bases from J, the gap between germline ends came to 15 bases. CDR1 is SQVTM and CDR2 is ANQGSEA in the germline V gene.

This clonotype has just a few counts. CDR3 amino acids: CSAWGTSGGQSSYEQYV. The CDR3 nucleotides are TGCAGTGCCTGGGGGACTAGCGGGGGCCAGAGCTCCTACGAGCAGTACGTC. The chain employs TRBV20-1 and TRBJ2-7, with 14 bases matching TRBD2. V was pared by 6 bases and J by 0 bases, with 10 bases of the junction left unmatched. Looked up from germline, CDR1 is DFQATT and CDR2 is SNEGSKA (reference sequence). CDR3 length: 17 amino acids.

This chain links TRBV12-3 or TRBV12-4 with TRBJ2-7; a possible D gene is TRBD2 (6 bases). The CDR3 totals 12 residues. V was trimmed by 7 bases and J by 5 bases, leaving 12 bases between them. Here the CDR3 reads CASTLGGNEQYF. The CDR3 nucleotides are TGTGCCAGCACCCTTGGAGGGAACGAGCAGTACTTC.

This clonotype appeared many times. The rearrangement joins TRBV4-1 to TRBJ1-6; D gene ambiguous. The CDR3 has 15 residues. Germline V gene lookup returns CDR1 MGHRA and CDR2 YSYEKL. V was cut by 0 bases and J by 7 bases, with 10 bases left in between. The CDR3 spells CASSQDAAANSPLHF. As DNA, the CDR3 is TGCGCCAGCAGCCAAGATGCGGCAGCAAATTCACCCCTCCACTTT.

This chain connects TRBV27 to TRBJ2-1; the match to TRBD2 covers 13 bases. This CDR3 comprises 19 residues. Looked up from germline, CDR1 is MNHEY and CDR2 is SMNVEV (reference sequence). V lost 5 bases and J lost 4; bases outside the gene matches: 14. This CDR3 reads CASSPYWTSGSSWYNEQFF. As DNA, the CDR3 is TGTGCCAGCAGTCCATACTGGACTAGCGGGAGTAGTTGGTACAATGAGCAGTTCTTC.

The chain employs TRBV2 and TRBJ1-1, with a possible D match to TRBD1 (6 bases). Trimming stripped 6 bases from V and 7 bases from J, with 9 bases between. Germline loops: CDR1 SNHLY, CDR2 FYNNEI. CDR3 length: 11 residues. The CDR3 sequence is CASREGGEAFF. The CDR3 nucleotides read TGTGCCAGCAGGGAGGGGGGTGAAGCTTTCTTT.

This sequence joins TRBV6-5 and TRBJ2-1; tentatively, D is TRBD2 (5 bases). Trimming pared 2 bases from V and 6 bases from J, leaving 17 bases between. The CDR3 is made up of 16 amino acids. Germline V lookup: CDR1 MNHEY, CDR2 SVGAGI. CDR3 region: CASSYPSRRTFNEQFF. The DNA of the CDR3 is TGTGCCAGCAGTTACCCCTCTCGGCGGACTTTCAATGAGCAGTTCTTC.

There are many counts of this clonotype. The J gene is TRBJ2-3, the V gene TRBV20-1, with 8 bases that match TRBD2. CDR1 is DFQATT and CDR2 is SNEGSKA in the germline V gene (reference sequence). V lost 5 bases, J lost 4 bases, and 14 bases stayed unmatched. The CDR3 sequence is 16 residues long. The CDR3 loop reads CSAGGPAGVWADTQYF. DNA of the CDR3: TGCAGTGCTGGGGGACCAGCGGGAGTTTGGGCAGATACGCAGTATTTT.

The sample holds a few counts of this clonotype. The CDR3 loop is CASSLLLRRQGRLYNEQFF. DNA of the CDR3: TGTGCCAGCAGCTTACTTCTCCGAAGGCAGGGAAGGCTCTACAATGAGCAGTTCTTC. V usage is TRBV5-6 and J usage is TRBJ2-1; D possibly corresponds to TRBD1 (5 bases). The CDR3 is 19 amino acids. CDR1 and CDR2 from the germline V gene are SGHDT and YYEEEE. V was cut by 2 bases and J by 3 bases, with 24 bases left in between.

This clonotype was seen only a few times. The chain uses TRBV6-1 and TRBJ2-5, with D maybe TRBD2 (5 bases). This CDR3 is built from 16 residues. Trimming pared 7 bases from V and 2 bases from J, leaving 20 bases between. Germline CDR1 and CDR2: MNHNS and SASEGT. As DNA, the CDR3 is TGTGCCAGCAAATTCGCTGTTCACGGGATTCAAGAGACCCAGTACTTC. It encodes CASKFAVHGIQETQYF.

The chain uses TRBV11-2 and TRBJ2-7; the match to TRBD1 covers 7 bases. This CDR3 is built from 14 residues. V shed 1 base and J 4 bases; nucleotides not matched to a gene: 4. Germline loops: CDR1 SGHAT, CDR2 FQNNGV. The DNA for the CDR3 is TGTGCCAGCAGCTTAGGGTCAGGGGGATACGAGCAGTACGTC. It codes for CASSLGSGGYEQYV.